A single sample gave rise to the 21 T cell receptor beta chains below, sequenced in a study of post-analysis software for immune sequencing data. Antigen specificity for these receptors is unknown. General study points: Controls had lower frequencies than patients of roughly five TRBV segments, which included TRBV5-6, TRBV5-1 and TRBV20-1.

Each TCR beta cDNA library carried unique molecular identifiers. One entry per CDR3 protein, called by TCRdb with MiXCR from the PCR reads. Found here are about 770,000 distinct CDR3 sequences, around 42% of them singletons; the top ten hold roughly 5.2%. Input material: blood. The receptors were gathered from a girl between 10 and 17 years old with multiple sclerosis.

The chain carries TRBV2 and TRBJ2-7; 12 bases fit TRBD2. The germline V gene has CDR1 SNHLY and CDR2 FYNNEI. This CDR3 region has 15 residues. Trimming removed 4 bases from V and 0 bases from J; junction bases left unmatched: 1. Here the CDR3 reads CASSVTSGSSYEQYF. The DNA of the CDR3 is TGTGCCAGCAGTGTGACTAGCGGGAGCTCCTACGAGCAGTACTTC.

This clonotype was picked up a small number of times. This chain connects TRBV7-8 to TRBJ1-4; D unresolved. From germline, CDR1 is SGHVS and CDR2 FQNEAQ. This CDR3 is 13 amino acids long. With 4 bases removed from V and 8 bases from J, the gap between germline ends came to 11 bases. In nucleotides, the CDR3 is TGTGCCAGCAGCTATGACACCGAGGAAAAACTGTTTTTT. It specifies CASSYDTEEKLFF.

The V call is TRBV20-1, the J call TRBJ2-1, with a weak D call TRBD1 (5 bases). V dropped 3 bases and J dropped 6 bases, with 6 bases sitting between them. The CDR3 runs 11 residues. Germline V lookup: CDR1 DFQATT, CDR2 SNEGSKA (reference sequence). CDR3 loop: CSARGRNEQFF. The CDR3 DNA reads TGCAGTGCTAGGGGGCGCAATGAGCAGTTCTTC.

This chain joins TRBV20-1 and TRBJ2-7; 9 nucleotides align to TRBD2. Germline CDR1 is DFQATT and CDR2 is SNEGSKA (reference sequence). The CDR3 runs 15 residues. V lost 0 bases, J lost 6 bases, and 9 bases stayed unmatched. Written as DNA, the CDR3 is TGCAGTGCTAGAGAACGGCTAGCGGGATGGAGCGAGCAGTACTTC. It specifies CSARERLAGWSEQYF.

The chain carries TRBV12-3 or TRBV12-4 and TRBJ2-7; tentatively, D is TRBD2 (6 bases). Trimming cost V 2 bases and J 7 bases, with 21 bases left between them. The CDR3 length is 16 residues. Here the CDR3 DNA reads TGTGCCAGCAGTTTACTACCCGGGACTGGCCCCTGGGAGCAGTACTTC. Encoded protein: CASSLLPGTGPWEQYF.

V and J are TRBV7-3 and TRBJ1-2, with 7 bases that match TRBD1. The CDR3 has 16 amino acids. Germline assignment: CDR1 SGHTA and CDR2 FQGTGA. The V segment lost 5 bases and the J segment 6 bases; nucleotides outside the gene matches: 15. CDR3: CASSDVPNLRGDGYTF. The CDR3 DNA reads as TGTGCCAGCAGCGATGTGCCGAATCTCAGGGGGGATGGCTACACCTTC.

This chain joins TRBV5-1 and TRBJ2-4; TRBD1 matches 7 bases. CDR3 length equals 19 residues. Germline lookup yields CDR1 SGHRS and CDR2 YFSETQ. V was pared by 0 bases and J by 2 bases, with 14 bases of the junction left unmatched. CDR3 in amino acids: CASSLAGTGDILSKNIQYF. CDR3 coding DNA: TGCGCCAGCAGCTTGGCTGGTACAGGGGACATACTATCCAAAAACATTCAGTACTTC.

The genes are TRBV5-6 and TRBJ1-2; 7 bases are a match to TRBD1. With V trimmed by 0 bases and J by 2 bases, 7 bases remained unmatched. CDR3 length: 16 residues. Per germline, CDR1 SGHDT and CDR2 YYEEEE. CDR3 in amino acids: CASSLGLRQGNYGYTF. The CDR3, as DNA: TGTGCCAGCAGCTTGGGGCTCCGACAGGGAAACTATGGCTACACCTTC. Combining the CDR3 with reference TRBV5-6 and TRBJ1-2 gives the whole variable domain DAGVTQSPTHLIKTRGQQVTLRCSPKSGHDTVSWYQQALGQGPQFIFQYYEEEERQRGNFPDRFSGHQFPNYSSELNVNALLLGDSALYLCASSLGLRQGNYGYTFGSGTRLTVV.

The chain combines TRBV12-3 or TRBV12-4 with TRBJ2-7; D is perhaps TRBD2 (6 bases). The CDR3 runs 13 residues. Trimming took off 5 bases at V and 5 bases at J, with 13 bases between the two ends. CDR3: CASSPPGRHEQYF. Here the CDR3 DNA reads TGTGCCAGCAGTCCCCCGGGGAGGCACGAGCAGTACTTC.

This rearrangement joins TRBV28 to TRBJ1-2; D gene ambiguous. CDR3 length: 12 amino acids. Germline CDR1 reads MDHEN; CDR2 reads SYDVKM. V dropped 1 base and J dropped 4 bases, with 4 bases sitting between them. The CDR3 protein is CASSLYPYGYTF. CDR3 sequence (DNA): TGTGCCAGCAGTTTATATCCCTATGGCTACACCTTC.

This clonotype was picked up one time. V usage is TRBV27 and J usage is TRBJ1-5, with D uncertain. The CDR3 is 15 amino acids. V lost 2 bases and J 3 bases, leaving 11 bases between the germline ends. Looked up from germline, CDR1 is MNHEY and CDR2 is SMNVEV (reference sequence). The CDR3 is CASSLSQANNQPQHF. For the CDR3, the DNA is TGTGCCAGCAGTTTAAGTCAGGCTAACAATCAGCCCCAGCATTTT.

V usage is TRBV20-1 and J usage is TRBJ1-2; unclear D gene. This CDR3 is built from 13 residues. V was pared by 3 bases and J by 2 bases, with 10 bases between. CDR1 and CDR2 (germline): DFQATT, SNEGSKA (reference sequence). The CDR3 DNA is TGCAGTGCTAGGTCGGAGTACAACTATGGCTACACCTTC. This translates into CSARSEYNYGYTF.

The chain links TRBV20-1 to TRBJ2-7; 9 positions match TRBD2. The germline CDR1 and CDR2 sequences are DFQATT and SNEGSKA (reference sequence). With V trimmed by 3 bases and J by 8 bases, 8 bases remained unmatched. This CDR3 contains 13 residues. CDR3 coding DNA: TGCAGTGCTAGGCGGGAGCGGGGGGCCCAGCAGTACTTC. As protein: CSARRERGAQQYF.

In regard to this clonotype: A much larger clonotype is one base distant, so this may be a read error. CDR3 region: CASTQTSGSYEQYF. The CDR3 coding sequence is TGTGCCAGCACCCAGACTAGCGGGAGCTACGAGCAGTACTTC. The chain has TRBV3-1 and TRBJ2-5; 12 positions match TRBD2. The end of the DNA aligns better with TRBJ2-7, so the J call may be wrong. Looked up from germline, CDR1 is LGHDT and CDR2 is YNNKEL (reference sequence). The length of the CDR3 is 14 residues.

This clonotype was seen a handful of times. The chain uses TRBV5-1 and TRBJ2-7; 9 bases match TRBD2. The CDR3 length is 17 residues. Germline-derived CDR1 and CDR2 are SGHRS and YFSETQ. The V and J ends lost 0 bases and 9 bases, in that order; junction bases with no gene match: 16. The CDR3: CASSLGLAGNPTKVQYF. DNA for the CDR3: TGCGCCAGCAGCTTGGGGCTAGCGGGAAACCCTACCAAGGTGCAGTACTTC.

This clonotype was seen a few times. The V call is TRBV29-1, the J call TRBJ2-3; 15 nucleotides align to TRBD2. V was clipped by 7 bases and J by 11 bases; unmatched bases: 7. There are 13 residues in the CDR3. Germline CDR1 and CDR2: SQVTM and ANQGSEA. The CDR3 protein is CSGTSGRAKEQYF. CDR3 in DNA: TGCAGCGGGACTAGCGGGAGGGCCAAAGAGCAGTATTTT.

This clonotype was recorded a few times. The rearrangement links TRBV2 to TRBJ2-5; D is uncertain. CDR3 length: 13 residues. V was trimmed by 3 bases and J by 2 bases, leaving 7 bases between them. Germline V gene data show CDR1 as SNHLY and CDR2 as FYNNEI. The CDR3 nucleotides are TGTGCCAGCAGTGACGACGGGCAAGAGACCCAGTACTTC. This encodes CASSDDGQETQYF.

The CDR3 sequence is CAWSPGTGGGLAFF. The CDR3 bases are TGTGCCTGGAGTCCTGGGACAGGGGGAGGGTTAGCTTTCTTT. The gene calls are TRBV30 and TRBJ1-1; 11 bases align to TRBD1. Germline V gene data show CDR1 as GTSNPN and CDR2 as SVGIG (reference sequence). V shed 2 bases and J 10 bases; nucleotides not matched to a gene: 9. This CDR3 is 14 amino acids long.

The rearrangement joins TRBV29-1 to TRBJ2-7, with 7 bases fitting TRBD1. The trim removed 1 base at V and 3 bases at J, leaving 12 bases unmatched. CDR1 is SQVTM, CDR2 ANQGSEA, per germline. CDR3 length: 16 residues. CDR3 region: CSVEVPIQGFGYEQYF. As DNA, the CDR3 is TGCAGCGTTGAAGTTCCCATACAGGGGTTTGGCTACGAGCAGTACTTC.

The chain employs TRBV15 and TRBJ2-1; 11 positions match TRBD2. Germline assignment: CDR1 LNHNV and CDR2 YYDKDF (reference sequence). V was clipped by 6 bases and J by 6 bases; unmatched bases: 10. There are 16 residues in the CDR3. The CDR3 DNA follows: TGTGCCACCAGTCGGAGGAGTAGCGGGAGGGCCAATGAGCAGTTCTTC. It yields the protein CATSRRSSGRANEQFF.

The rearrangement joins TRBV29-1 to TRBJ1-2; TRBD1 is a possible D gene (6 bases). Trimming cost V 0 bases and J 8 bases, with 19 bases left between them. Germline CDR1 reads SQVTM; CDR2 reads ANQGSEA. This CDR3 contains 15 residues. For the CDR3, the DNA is TGCAGCGTTGAAGATCTAGTCGGACAGAGGAGAGGCTACACCTTC. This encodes CSVEDLVGQRRGYTF.